Below, 9 T cell receptor beta chains from the same sample are listed, as sequenced in a study of Graves' ophthalmopathy and Graves' hyperthyroidism. Transcripts of RNA were the source for amplifying TCR beta CDR3 regions. An opening RT-PCR round employed HTBI primers and preceded a second-round multiplex PCR. TCRdb reanalysed the multiplex PCR reads using MiXCR and keeps one entry per CDR3 protein. The data show about 1.2 million distinct CDR3 sequences, about 40% seen once. The sample comprised peripheral blood or thyroid tissue (not recorded which). These receptors all stem from an adult man with Graves' hyperthyroidism.

The CDR3 DNA follows: TGCGCCAGCACTTCAGCTGGGTACGAGCAGTACTTC. It specifies CASTSAGYEQYF. This chain links TRBV5-1 with TRBJ2-7; no reliable D call. V lost 6 bases and J 4 bases, leaving 11 bases between the germline ends. The CDR3 is 12 residues long. In germline, CDR1 is SGHRS, CDR2 YFSETQ.

The sample holds many counts of this clonotype. V and J are TRBV10-3 and TRBJ2-2, with unresolved D. With 7 bases removed from V and 6 bases from J, the gap between germline ends came to 15 bases. Germline CDR1 is ENHRY and CDR2 is SYGVKD. This CDR3 region has 14 residues. In nucleotides, the CDR3 is TGTGCCATCACCGAGGAACTGTCTGCCGGGGAGCTGTTTTTT. It is translated as CAITEELSAGELFF.

This clonotype was recorded many times. V and J are TRBV20-1 and TRBJ2-7, with 9 positions matching TRBD1. The CDR3 runs to 13 residues. J was trimmed by 3 bases and V by 2 bases; bases with no gene match: 2. Germline CDR1 and CDR2: DFQATT and SNEGSKA (reference sequence). The chain's CDR3 is CSARPGQGYEQYF. CDR3 bases: TGCAGTGCTAGACCGGGACAGGGCTACGAGCAGTACTTC.

This rearrangement joins TRBV11-1 to TRBJ2-7, with 8 bases fitting TRBD1. The CDR3 covers 15 residues. V lost 5 bases to trimming and J lost 2 bases; unmatched junction nucleotides: 8. CDR1 SGHAT and CDR2 FQDESV come from the germline V gene (reference sequence). The CDR3 coding sequence is TGTGCCAGCAGCCCGCGGACAGGGCGAACCTACGAGCAGTACTTC. Its translation: CASSPRTGRTYEQYF.

The sample holds many counts of this clonotype. The genes are TRBV15 and TRBJ1-5, with no clear D. Per germline, CDR1 LNHNV and CDR2 YYDKDF (reference sequence). The CDR3 sequence is 14 residues long. The V gene lost 0 bases and the J gene lost 7 bases, with 10 bases spanning the gap. The CDR3 loop reads CATSRERAGQPQHF. As DNA, the CDR3 is TGTGCCACCAGCAGAGAAAGGGCTGGACAGCCCCAGCATTTT.

This clonotype was found a few times. The rearrangement uses TRBV20-1 and TRBJ2-5, with D possibly being TRBD1 (7 bases). Germline loops: CDR1 DFQATT, CDR2 SNEGSKA (reference sequence). The CDR3 is 18 amino acids. The V and J ends lost 0 bases and 4 bases respectively, with 24 bases between them. The chain's CDR3 is CSARDYKNRQGGGETQYF. The CDR3 bases are TGCAGTGCTAGAGACTATAAAAATCGACAGGGAGGTGGAGAGACCCAGTACTTC.

In this sample, this clonotype turned up many times. The gene calls are TRBV15 and TRBJ1-6; D not certain. CDR1 and CDR2 from the germline V gene are LNHNV and YYDKDF (reference sequence). The CDR3 consists of 12 residues. Trimming removed 3 bases from V and 7 bases from J, with 4 bases in between. DNA of the CDR3: TGTGCCACCAGCAGTAACAATTCACCCCTCCACTTT. Protein sequence: CATSSNNSPLHF.

This clonotype has a handful of counts. The chain joins TRBV12-3 or TRBV12-4 to TRBJ2-2, with D unclear. This CDR3 region has 12 residues. V was shortened by 7 bases and J by 8 bases, with 11 bases between the two germline ends. This CDR3 is CASIKSLGELFF. The CDR3 DNA reads as TGTGCCAGCATTAAGAGCCTTGGGGAGCTGTTTTTT.

The V and J genes are TRBV10-3 and TRBJ1-2; D unclear. Germline V CDR1 and CDR2: ENHRY, SYGVKD. The CDR3 has 16 amino acids. Trimming took off 5 bases at V and 6 bases at J, with 22 bases between the two ends. The CDR3 sequence is CAISYPPGRQYDGYTF. The CDR3 coding sequence is TGTGCCATCAGTTACCCCCCCGGACGTCAGTATGATGGCTACACCTTC.